This T cell receptor (beta chain) was profiled in a study of response to subunit inactivated influenza vaccine. TCRdb re-derived calls from the RT-PCR reads in MiXCR, one entry per CDR3 protein. Here the sample spans 400,000 to 650,000 distinct CDR3 sequences, approximately 7.2% being singletons. The CDR3 is 14 residues long. Germline loops: CDR1 LGHDT, CDR2 YNNKEL (reference sequence). V gave up 1 base and J gave up 10 bases, with 14 bases separating them. Study-wide results and caveats: The authors suggested that every seasonal influenza vaccination recruits few new T cells.

This clonotype was observed at least ten times. Its cognate antigen is unknown. Sequenced material: PBMCs from blood, taken roughly 24 months after vaccination. This sequence was found in a man aged 50-75 years who received an inactivated influenza vaccine. The chain links TRBV3-1 to TRBJ2-4; D ambiguous. CDR3 sequence: CASSQGTRAGIQYF. The CDR3 DNA reads TGTGCCAGCAGCCAAGGTACAAGGGCCGGGATTCAGTACTTC. The variable domain in full, completed from reference TRBV3-1 and TRBJ2-4, reads DTAVSQTPKYLVTQMGNDKSIKCEQNLGHDTMYWYKQDSKKFLKIMFSYNNKELIINETVPNRFSPKSPDKAHLNLHINSLELGDSAVYFCASSQGTRAGIQYFGAGTRLSVL.